This entry describes one T cell receptor (beta chain). Antigen: not known. This CDR3 is also generated by other DNA sequences in the sample. These data come from a study of CD8+ T cells in alopecia areata. Described treatment: oral pan-JAK inhibitor, 5-10 mg twice daily. Peripheral blood samples and lesional scalp punch biopsies were obtained from alopecia areata patients. A FACSAria was used to sort CD4+ and CD8+ T cells. These cells came from PBMCs. cDNA reverse transcribed from extracted RNA served as the sequencing template. The assay was immunoSEQ multiplex PCR, and TCRdb's table has in-frame clones only and misses some. The sample includes 250,000 to 350,000 clones, over 45% of them seen just once. General observations from the study: The treated group had a single nonresponder, limiting CD8+ expansion-response conclusions.

The receptor was derived from a human donor with alopecia areata. The sequenced sample was CD4+ T cells sorted from blood, obtained between weeks 51 and 52, from a patient treated with tofacitinib.

CDR3 coding DNA: TGCAGCGTCGAGGGGGCCTACGAGCAGTACTTC. As protein: CSVEGAYEQYF. The genes are TRBV29-1 and TRBJ2-7; D may be TRBD1 (6 bases). The CDR3 totals 11 residues. Germline CDR1 reads SQVTM; CDR2 reads ANQGSEA. The V end was cut by 6 bases, the J end by 2 bases, with 8 bases between.